The clone carrying this T cell receptor beta chain was counted a few times. Its antigen is still unknown. The data belong to a study of identical twins. Only healthy Caucasians were enrolled as donors. Losses at the gene ends were 2 bases for V and 2 bases for J; bases not matched to a gene: 7. Germline V gene lookup returns CDR1 MNHEY and CDR2 SMNVEV (reference sequence). CDR3 length equals 18 residues. Study results and caveats: Excess sharing between twins was weaker in beta out-of-frame sequences. Invariant MAIT and iNKT cells are populations that could partly confound zero-insertion analyses.

Template switching added a universal primer binding site, and final cDNA carried unique molecular identifiers. TCRdb recomputed calls from the 5' RACE reads with MiXCR, one row per CDR3 protein. Of 690,000 or so distinct CDR3 sequences listed, roughly 6.2% are singletons. The sample comprised naive T cells sorted from blood. The source is a man aged 18 to 35 in good health. The chain links TRBV27 to TRBJ2-7, with 15 positions matching TRBD2. This CDR3 is CASSLRGLAGGTTYEQYF. CDR3 DNA sequence: TGTGCCAGCAGTTTACGGGGACTAGCGGGAGGAACCACCTACGAGCAGTACTTC.